This T cell receptor beta chain was retrieved from a study of control samples from healthy donors and cancer patients. The CDR3 loop spans 14 amino acids. Trimming left V 1 base short and J 9 bases short, with 13 bases between. Germline-derived CDR1 and CDR2 are LGHDT and YNNKEL (reference sequence). Clones were read by immunoSEQ multiplex PCR, and TCRdb kept only the in-frame ones, dropping some. The data hold about 120,000 clones, with 80% to 95% observed a single time. The sample taken for sequencing was blood. V gene TRBV3-1 (or the pseudogene TRBV3-2) combines with J gene TRBJ2-1; perhaps TRBD2 as D (5 bases). The receptor was isolated from a man in his forties or fifties in good health. The CDR3: CASSQVTSGSEQFF. CDR3 bases: TGTGCCAGCAGCCAAGTTACCTCGGGAAGTGAGCAGTTCTTC.